This TCR beta chain comes out of a study of T cell responses to AZD1222 COVID-19 vaccine. Study observations and caveats: No day 14 peak samples; only post-peak repertoires were characterized.

Notes on this clone: Antigen specificity is unknown.

Clones were read by immunoSEQ multiplex PCR, and TCRdb kept only the in-frame ones, dropping some. This sample has about 90,000 clones, with 91% found just once. This CDR3 has 13 residues. The germline V and J ends were trimmed by 1 base and 3 bases, with 4 bases remaining between them. The TCR sequence derives from an adult in good health. The sequenced sample was peripheral blood, obtained on day 0 of MenACWY control vaccination. This sequence joins TRBV12-3 or TRBV12-4 and TRBJ1-5, with D hard to call. The CDR3 reads CASSLEPNQPQHF. The CDR3 DNA is TGTGCCAGCAGTTTAGAGCCCAATCAGCCCCAGCATTTT.